The source of this T cell receptor beta chain is a study of blood T cell repertoires in COVID-19. Study in general: Some COVID-19 samples were acute and others convalescent; all came from the United States, Italy and Spain. T cells, B-cell-depleted T cells, or PBMCs provided the cDNA or gDNA that served as material.

The authors' processing: For nucleated cells, counts were estimated from reference gene primer amplification. Sequencing was performed with immunoSEQ multiplex PCR; in TCRdb, only in-frame clones are kept and a portion is missing. That table gives V, J and clone size, and the DNA gave D and trimming. This sample has 110,000 or so clones, with roughly 85% found just once. Per the germline V gene, CDR1 is MGHDK and CDR2 is SYGVNS. This CDR3 region has 14 residues. V was trimmed by 3 bases and J by 8 bases, leaving 14 bases between them. Sequenced material: peripheral blood. This receptor was taken from a woman aged 55-69 years with COVID-19, enrolled during active disease. This sequence joins TRBV25-1 and TRBJ1-5; tentatively, D is TRBD1 (6 bases). The CDR3 loop reads CASSERGGWEPQHF. In nucleotides, the CDR3 is TGTGCCAGCAGTGAGAGGGGGGGCTGGGAGCCCCAGCATTTT.